This TCR beta chain was identified in a study of blood T cell repertoires in COVID-19. Study at large: There were acute and convalescent COVID-19 samples, and they came from the United States, Italy and Spain. Sources were T cells, B-cell-depleted T cells, or PBMCs; the material itself was cDNA or gDNA.

Assay: immunoSEQ multiplex PCR; the TCRdb copy retains only in-frame clones and omits some. Altogether 70,000 to 100,000 clones are present, roughly four fifths being singletons, with the ten largest covering less than 9%. Trimming pared 1 base from V and 14 bases from J, leaving 18 bases between. CDR3 length: 15 amino acids. Germline V gene sequence: CDR1 LGHNA, CDR2 YSLEER. Sequencing was performed on peripheral blood. The clonotype was recovered from a man between 50 and 59 years old with active or convalescent COVID-19. The chain is built from TRBV4-3 and TRBJ1-6; no firm D call. CDR3: CASSQVGLAGEALHF. The CDR3 DNA sequence: TGCGCCAGCAGCCAAGTAGGTCTGGCCGGCGAGGCCCTCCACTTT.